This TCR beta chain was sequenced in a study of cytomegalovirus exposure and HLA in healthy donors. Notes on the study in general: A later analysis, which compared TCR beta chains of equal frequency, found the HLA-associated ones more clonally expanded. The HLA-A and HLA-B alleles of most subjects were reportedly predicted accurately from TCR beta sequences.

Concerning this clone: Its antigen is still unknown.

The trim removed 0 bases at V and 2 bases at J, leaving 1 base unmatched. The germline V gene has CDR1 SGDLS and CDR2 YYNGEE. The CDR3 runs 14 residues. The PCR made use of 60 Vbeta and 13 Jbeta primers. Generated by immunoSEQ multiplex PCR, the TCRdb table keeps only in-frame clones and is missing some. The table lists about 170,000 clones, 73% of them singletons. The gene calls are TRBV9 and TRBJ1-2; 7 bases are shared with TRBD1. This sequence originates from a woman aged 18-29 years in good health and CMV-seropositive. The sequenced material came from PBMCs. This CDR3 reads CASSVGGQNYGYTF. The CDR3 nucleotides read TGTGCCAGCAGCGTAGGGGGACAGAACTATGGCTACACCTTC.